Listed below are T cell receptor beta chains from one sample, sequenced in a study of blood T cell repertoires in COVID-19. Profiling relied on immunoSEQ multiplex PCR, and the TCRdb table lists in-frame clones only, not all of them. This repertoire shows more than 110,000 clones, about 90% found once; its top ten account for approximately 10%. The sample consisted of peripheral blood. The receptors stem from a man between 45 and 60 years old with active or convalescent COVID-19. The CDR3 runs from the conserved cysteine through the conserved F or W. D genes are given only for firm matches. Clone sizes are given selectively: once, few, many, or a class where the clone is expanded.

clone_size: NA; v_call: TRBV7-2; d_call: NA; j_call: TRBJ2-1; cdr3_nt: TGTGCCAGCAGTCGCGCTTTCAGGGAAAGCTCCTACAATGAGCAGTTCTTC; cdr3_aa: CASSRAFRESSYNEQFF
clone_size: NA; v_call: TRBV19; d_call: NA; j_call: TRBJ1-1; cdr3_nt: TGTGCCAGTAGCCCTGGGTACCGACAGGACAGCAGGGCTTTCTTT; cdr3_aa: CASSPGYRQDSRAFF
clone_size: NA; v_call: TRBV9; d_call: NA; j_call: TRBJ1-1; cdr3_nt: TGTGCCAGCAGCGTAGAGAACAGGGCAACTGAAGCTTTCTTT; cdr3_aa: CASSVENRATEAFF
clone_size: NA; v_call: TRBV21-1; d_call: NA; j_call: TRBJ2-5; cdr3_nt: TGTGCCAGCAGCAAAGGCCCAGACAGGGGGCGAGATGAACAAGAGACCCAGTACTTC; cdr3_aa: CASSKGPDRGRDEQETQYF
clone_size: NA; v_call: TRBV3-1/TRBV3-2; d_call: TRBD2; j_call: TRBJ2-7; cdr3_nt: TGTGCCAGCACCCCGGGACTAGCCTACGAGCAGTACTTC; cdr3_aa: CASTPGLAYEQYF
clone_size: NA; v_call: TRBV7-2; d_call: TRBD2; j_call: TRBJ2-5; cdr3_nt: TGTGCCAGCAGCTTAGGTGGGAGGGCAGCTTACCAAGAGACCCAGTACTTC; cdr3_aa: CASSLGGRAAYQETQYF
clone_size: NA; v_call: TRBV27; d_call: TRBD2; j_call: TRBJ2-7; cdr3_nt: TGTGCCAGCCCCGGGAGGCGGAACGAGCAGTACTTC; cdr3_aa: CASPGRRNEQYF
clone_size: NA; v_call: TRBV5-1; d_call: TRBD1; j_call: TRBJ1-4; cdr3_nt: TGCGCCAGCAGCAGGGGACAGCCCGCAACTAATGAAAAACTGTTTTTT; cdr3_aa: CASSRGQPATNEKLFF
clone_size: NA; v_call: TRBV14; d_call: NA; j_call: TRBJ2-3; cdr3_nt: TGTGCCAGCAGCCAAGTCTCGGCAGGGTGGGTCACAGATACGCAGTATTTT; cdr3_aa: CASSQVSAGWVTDTQYF
clone_size: NA; v_call: TRBV25-1; d_call: NA; j_call: TRBJ2-2; cdr3_nt: TGTGCCAGCAGTGACTGGGCCTCCGGGGAGCTGTTTTTT; cdr3_aa: CASSDWASGELFF
clone_size: NA; v_call: TRBV7-9; d_call: NA; j_call: TRBJ2-4; cdr3_nt: TGTGCCAGCAGCCAGAAAGGGGCAGAAGGCAAAAACATTCAGTACTTC; cdr3_aa: CASSQKGAEGKNIQYF
clone_size: few; v_call: TRBV7-9; d_call: NA; j_call: TRBJ1-1; cdr3_nt: TGTGCCAGCAGCTTAGGACAAACGAACACTGAAGCTTTCTTT; cdr3_aa: CASSLGQTNTEAFF
clone_size: NA; v_call: TRBV2; d_call: TRBD2; j_call: TRBJ2-1; cdr3_nt: TGTGCCAGCAGCGTCCGGACTAGCGGGAGCAATGAGCAGTTCTTC; cdr3_aa: CASSVRTSGSNEQFF
clone_size: NA; v_call: TRBV4-3; d_call: NA; j_call: TRBJ2-3; cdr3_nt: TGCGCCAGCAGCCAAGGTGTGGGGGCCCACAGTCCAGATACGCAGTATTTT; cdr3_aa: CASSQGVGAHSPDTQYF
clone_size: NA; v_call: TRBV28; d_call: NA; j_call: TRBJ1-5; cdr3_nt: TGTGCCAGCTCAGTTAGCAATCAGCCCCAGCATTTT; cdr3_aa: CASSVSNQPQHF
clone_size: once; v_call: TRBV28; d_call: NA; j_call: TRBJ1-1; cdr3_nt: TGTGCCAGCAGTGCCTCCCAGGGGAACACTGAAGCTTTCTTT; cdr3_aa: CASSASQGNTEAFF
clone_size: NA; v_call: TRBV28; d_call: TRBD2; j_call: TRBJ2-1; cdr3_nt: TGTGCCAGCAGCCGTCGAGCGGGAGGGTTCTACAATGAGCAGTTCTTC; cdr3_aa: CASSRRAGGFYNEQFF
clone_size: few; v_call: TRBV2; d_call: TRBD2; j_call: TRBJ2-1; cdr3_nt: TGTGCCAGCAGTCGATTCTTAGCGGGAGGCCGAGGGAATGAGCAGTTCTTC; cdr3_aa: CASSRFLAGGRGNEQFF
clone_size: few; v_call: TRBV7-8; d_call: NA; j_call: TRBJ2-2; cdr3_nt: TGTGCCAGCAGCTTGGGGGCAGTTGGTCCCGGGGAGCTGTTTTTT; cdr3_aa: CASSLGAVGPGELFF
clone_size: NA; v_call: TRBV20-1; d_call: NA; j_call: TRBJ2-1; cdr3_nt: TGCAGTATCAGGCGAGTGAATGAGCAGTTCTTC; cdr3_aa: CSIRRVNEQFF
clone_size: NA; v_call: TRBV5-5; d_call: NA; j_call: TRBJ2-2; cdr3_nt: TGTGCCAGCAGCTTGGTACAGAACGCCGGGGAGCTGTTTTTT; cdr3_aa: CASSLVQNAGELFF
clone_size: few; v_call: TRBV12-3/TRBV12-4; d_call: NA; j_call: TRBJ1-2; cdr3_nt: TGTGCCAGCAGCGGTCTCGGCTACACCTTC; cdr3_aa: CASSGLGYTF
clone_size: NA; v_call: TRBV6-5; d_call: NA; j_call: TRBJ2-5; cdr3_nt: TGTGCCAGCAGTTCCGACCCAGGAAGGCTTCAGACCCAGTACTTC; cdr3_aa: CASSSDPGRLQTQYF
clone_size: NA; v_call: TRBV6-5; d_call: NA; j_call: TRBJ2-2; cdr3_nt: TGTGCCAGCAGATTCCAGGGAATGAACACCGGGGAGCTGTTTTTT; cdr3_aa: CASRFQGMNTGELFF
clone_size: NA; v_call: TRBV6-6; d_call: NA; j_call: TRBJ1-4; cdr3_nt: TGTGCCAGCAGGGGGGCGGGGGCCGAAAAACTGTTTTTT; cdr3_aa: CASRGAGAEKLFF
clone_size: NA; v_call: TRBV7-9; d_call: NA; j_call: TRBJ2-1; cdr3_nt: TGTGCCAGCAGCCTCCGGGACAACTACAATGAGCAGTTCTTC; cdr3_aa: CASSLRDNYNEQFF
clone_size: NA; v_call: TRBV27; d_call: NA; j_call: TRBJ2-3; cdr3_nt: TGTGCCAGCAGTGCCTGGGAGTCAGATACGCAGTATTTT; cdr3_aa: CASSAWESDTQYF